Sequencing of this TCR beta chain was carried out in a study of blood T cell repertoires in COVID-19. Study at large: T cells, B-cell-depleted T cells, or PBMCs supplied cDNA or gDNA.

This CDR3 region has 17 residues. The J segment lost 4 bases and the V segment lost 0 bases, leaving 8 bases of the junction unmatched. In germline, CDR1 is SGHRS, CDR2 YFSETQ. Method: immunoSEQ multiplex PCR; TCRdb's copy keeps in-frame clones and lacks some. The table includes around 200,000 clones, 70% to 85% detected once. This TCR was sampled from an elderly woman with acute or convalescent COVID-19. The chain has TRBV5-1 and TRBJ2-3; TRBD2 agrees at 10 bases. The sequenced material came from peripheral blood. CDR3 nucleotide sequence: TGCGCCAGCAGCTTGGCTTCTAGCGGGAGACGGGCAGATACGCAGTATTTT. Translating gives CASSLASSGRRADTQYF.